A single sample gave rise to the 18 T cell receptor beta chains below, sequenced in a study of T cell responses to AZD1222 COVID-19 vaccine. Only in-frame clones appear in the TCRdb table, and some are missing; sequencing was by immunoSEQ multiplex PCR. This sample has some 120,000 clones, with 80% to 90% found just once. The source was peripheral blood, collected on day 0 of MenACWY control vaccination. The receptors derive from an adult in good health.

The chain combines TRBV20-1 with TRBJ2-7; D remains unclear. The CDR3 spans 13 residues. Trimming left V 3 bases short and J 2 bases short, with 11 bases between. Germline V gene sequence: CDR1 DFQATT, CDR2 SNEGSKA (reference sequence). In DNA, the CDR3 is TGCAGTGCTAGTGGCAGGACCGCCTACGAGCAGTACTTC. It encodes CSASGRTAYEQYF.

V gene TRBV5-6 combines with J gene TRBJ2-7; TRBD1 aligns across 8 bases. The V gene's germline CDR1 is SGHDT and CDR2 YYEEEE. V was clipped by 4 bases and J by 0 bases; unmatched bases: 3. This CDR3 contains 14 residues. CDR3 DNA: TGTGCCAGCAGCCGGGACAGGAGCTCCTACGAGCAGTACTTC. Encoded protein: CASSRDRSSYEQYF.

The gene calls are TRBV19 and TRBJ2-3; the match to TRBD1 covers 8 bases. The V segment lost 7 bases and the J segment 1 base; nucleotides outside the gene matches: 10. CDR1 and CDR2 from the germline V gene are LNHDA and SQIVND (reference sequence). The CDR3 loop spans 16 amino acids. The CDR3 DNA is TGTGCCAGTACCCCGACAGGGGTTCCTGGCACAGATACGCAGTATTTT. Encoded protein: CASTPTGVPGTDTQYF.

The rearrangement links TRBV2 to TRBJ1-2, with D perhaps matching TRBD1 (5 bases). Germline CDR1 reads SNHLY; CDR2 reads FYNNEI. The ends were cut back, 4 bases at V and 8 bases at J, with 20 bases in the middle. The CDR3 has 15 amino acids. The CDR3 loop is CASSAMRRVLRGYTF. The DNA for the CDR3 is TGTGCCAGCAGTGCTATGCGCAGGGTACTCCGAGGCTACACCTTC.

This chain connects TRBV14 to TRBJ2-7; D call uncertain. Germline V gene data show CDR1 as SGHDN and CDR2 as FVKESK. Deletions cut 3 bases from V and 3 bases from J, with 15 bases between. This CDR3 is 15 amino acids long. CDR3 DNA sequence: TGTGCCAGCAGCCAGGCAAGACCGCGTTACTACGAGCAGTACTTC. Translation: CASSQARPRYYEQYF. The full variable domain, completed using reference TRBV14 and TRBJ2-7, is EAGVTQFPSHSVIEKGQTVTLRCDPISGHDNLYWYRRVMGKEIKFLLHFVKESKQDESGMPNNRFLAERTGGTYSTLKVQPAELEDSGVYFCASSQARPRYYEQYFGPGTRLTVT.

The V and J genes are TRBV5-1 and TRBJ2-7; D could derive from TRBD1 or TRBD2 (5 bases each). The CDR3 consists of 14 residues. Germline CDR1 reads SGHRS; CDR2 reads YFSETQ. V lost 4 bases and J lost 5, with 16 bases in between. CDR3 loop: CASSPRGLPHEQYF. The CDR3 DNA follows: TGCGCCAGCAGCCCCCGGGGCTTACCCCACGAGCAGTACTTC.

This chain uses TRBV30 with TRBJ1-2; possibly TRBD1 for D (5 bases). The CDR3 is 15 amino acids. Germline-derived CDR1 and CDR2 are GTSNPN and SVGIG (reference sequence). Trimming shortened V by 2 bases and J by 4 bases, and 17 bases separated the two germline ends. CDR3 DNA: TGTGCCTGGAGTTCATGGGGGAAGTTTGGCTATGGCTACACCTTC. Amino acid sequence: CAWSSWGKFGYGYTF.

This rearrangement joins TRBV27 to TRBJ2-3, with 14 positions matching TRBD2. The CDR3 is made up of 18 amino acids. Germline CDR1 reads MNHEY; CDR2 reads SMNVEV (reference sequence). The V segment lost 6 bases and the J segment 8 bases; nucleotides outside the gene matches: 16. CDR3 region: CASSHGTSGSPSRGTQYF. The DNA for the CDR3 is TGTGCCAGCAGCCACGGGACTAGCGGGAGCCCAAGTCGAGGTACGCAGTATTTT.

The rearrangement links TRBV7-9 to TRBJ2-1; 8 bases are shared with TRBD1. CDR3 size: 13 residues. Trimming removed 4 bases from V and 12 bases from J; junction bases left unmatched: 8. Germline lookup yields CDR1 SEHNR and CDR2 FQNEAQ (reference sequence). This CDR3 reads CASSSSGQGGQFF. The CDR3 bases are TGTGCCAGCAGCTCAAGCGGACAGGGCGGGCAGTTCTTC.

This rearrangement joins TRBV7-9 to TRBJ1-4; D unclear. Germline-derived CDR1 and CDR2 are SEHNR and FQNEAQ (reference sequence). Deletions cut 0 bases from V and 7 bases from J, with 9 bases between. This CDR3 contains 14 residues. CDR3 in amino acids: CASSLATVFEKLFF. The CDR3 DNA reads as TGTGCCAGCAGCTTAGCGACCGTATTTGAAAAACTGTTTTTT.

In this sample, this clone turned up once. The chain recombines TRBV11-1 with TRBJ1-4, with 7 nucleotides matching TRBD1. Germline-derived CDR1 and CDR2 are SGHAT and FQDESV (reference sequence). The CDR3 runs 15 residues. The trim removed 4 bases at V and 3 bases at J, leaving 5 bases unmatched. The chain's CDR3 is CASSSGGTANEKLFF. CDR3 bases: TGTGCCAGCAGCTCAGGCGGGACAGCTAATGAAAAACTGTTTTTT.

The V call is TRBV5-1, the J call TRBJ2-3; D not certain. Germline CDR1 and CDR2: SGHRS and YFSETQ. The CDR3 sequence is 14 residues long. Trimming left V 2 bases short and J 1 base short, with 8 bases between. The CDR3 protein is CASSLVAGTDTQYF. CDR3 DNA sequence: TGCGCCAGCAGCTTAGTAGCTGGCACAGATACGCAGTATTTT.

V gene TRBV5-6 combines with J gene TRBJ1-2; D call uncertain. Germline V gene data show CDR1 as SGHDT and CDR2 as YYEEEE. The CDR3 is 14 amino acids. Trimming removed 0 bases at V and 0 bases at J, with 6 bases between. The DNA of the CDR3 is TGTGCCAGCAGCTTGGTTACAGCTAACTATGGCTACACCTTC. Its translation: CASSLVTANYGYTF.

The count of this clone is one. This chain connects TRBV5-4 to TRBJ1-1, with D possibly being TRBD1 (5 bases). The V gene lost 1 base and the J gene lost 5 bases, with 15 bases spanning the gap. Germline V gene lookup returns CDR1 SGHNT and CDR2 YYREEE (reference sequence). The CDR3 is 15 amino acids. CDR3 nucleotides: TGTGCCAGCAGCTTGCCGTCAGGGTTAGGGACTGAAGCTTTCTTT. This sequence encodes CASSLPSGLGTEAFF.

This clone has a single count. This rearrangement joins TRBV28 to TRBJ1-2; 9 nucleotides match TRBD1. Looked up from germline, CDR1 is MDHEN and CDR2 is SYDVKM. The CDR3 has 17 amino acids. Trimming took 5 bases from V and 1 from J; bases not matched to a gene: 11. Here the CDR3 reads CASSKGTGLSINYGYTF. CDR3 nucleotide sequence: TGTGCCAGCAGTAAAGGGACAGGGCTTTCTATTAACTATGGCTACACCTTC.

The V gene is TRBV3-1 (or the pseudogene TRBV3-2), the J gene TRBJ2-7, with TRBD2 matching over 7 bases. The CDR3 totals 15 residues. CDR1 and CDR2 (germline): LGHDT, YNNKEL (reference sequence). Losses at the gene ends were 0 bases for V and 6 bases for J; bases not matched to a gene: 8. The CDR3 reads CASSQDRGGAREQYF. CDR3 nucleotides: TGTGCCAGCAGCCAAGATCGCGGGGGAGCGCGCGAGCAGTACTTC.

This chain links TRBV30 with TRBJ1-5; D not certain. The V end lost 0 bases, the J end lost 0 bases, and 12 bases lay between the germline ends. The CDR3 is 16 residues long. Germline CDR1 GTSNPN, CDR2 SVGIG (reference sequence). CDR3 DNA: TGTGCCTGGAGTGTACCTACTCCCGCTAGCAATCAGCCCCAGCATTTT. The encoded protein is CAWSVPTPASNQPQHF.

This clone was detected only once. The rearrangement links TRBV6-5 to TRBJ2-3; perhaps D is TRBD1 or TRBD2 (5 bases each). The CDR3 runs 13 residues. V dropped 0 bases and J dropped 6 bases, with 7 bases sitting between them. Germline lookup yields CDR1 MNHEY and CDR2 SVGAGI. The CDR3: CASSYSRDDTQYF. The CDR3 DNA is TGTGCCAGCAGTTACTCGAGGGACGATACGCAGTATTTT.